What follows are 17 T cell receptor beta chains derived from one specimen sequenced in a study of glioma-infiltrating T cells. The iRepertoire nested amplicon-rescue multiplex PCR amplified TCR alpha and beta CDR3s from RNA. Using its own MiXCR run on the multiplex PCR reads, TCRdb lists one record per CDR3 protein. The data contain about 180,000 distinct CDR3 sequences, around 40% of them seen just once; the ten biggest clones take up around 5.3%. Sample: glioma tissue, nonneoplastic brain tissue, or PBMCs (not recorded which). The receptor source for this set is a human donor with low-grade glioma or glioblastoma, undergoing nonglioma brain surgery, or in good health (not recorded which).

The genes are TRBV29-1 and TRBJ1-1; 7 nucleotides align to TRBD1. The CDR3 consists of 13 residues. With 8 bases clipped from V and 1 base from J, the junction kept 7 bases outside the gene matches. Per germline, CDR1 SQVTM and CDR2 ANQGSEA. The CDR3 coding sequence is TGCAGCTTCACGACAGGGCGGAACACTGAAGCTTTCTTT. Its translation is CSFTTGRNTEAFF.

For this clonotype: The conserved phenylalanine or tryptophan is not found at the CDR3 terminus, so this likely reflects a read error. The V gene is TRBV15, the J gene TRBJ1-2; D gene ambiguous. The CDR3 runs to 14 residues. Germline assignment: CDR1 LNHNV and CDR2 YYDKDF (reference sequence). The DNA for the CDR3 is TGTGCTACCAGCCACGGCCGCGCTAACTATGGCTACACCTCC. This sequence encodes CATSHGRANYGYTS.

This clonotype was detected ten times or more. The chain is built from TRBV6-1 and TRBJ1-1; no clear D. Between the trimmed V and J ends, which lost 4 bases and 5 bases, there was a span of 11 bases. Germline CDR1 and CDR2: MNHNS and SASEGT. The CDR3 is 13 residues long. CDR3 in amino acids: CASSVGPVTEAFF. The CDR3 DNA sequence: TGTGCCAGCAGTGTCGGACCTGTGACTGAAGCTTTCTTT.

V and J are TRBV11-2 and TRBJ2-1; 12 bases agree with TRBD2. Germline V CDR1 and CDR2: SGHAT, FQNNGV. After removal of 0 bases from V and 0 bases from J, the junction contained 9 bases not matched to a gene. The CDR3 is 20 amino acids. The CDR3 here is CASSLDYGTSGLSSYNEQFF. CDR3 bases: TGTGCCAGCAGCTTAGATTATGGGACTAGCGGGCTTAGCTCCTACAATGAGCAGTTCTTC. The full variable domain, its missing parts supplied by reference TRBV11-2 and TRBJ2-1, is EAGVAQSPRYKIIEKRQSVAFWCNPISGHATLYWYQQILGQGPKLLIQFQNNGVVDDSQLPKDRFSAERLKGVDSTLKIQPAKLEDSAVYLCASSLDYGTSGLSSYNEQFFGPGTRLTVL.

This chain joins TRBV3-1 and TRBJ2-1, with D tentatively TRBD2 (5 bases). The germline gives CDR1 LGHDT, CDR2 YNNKEL (reference sequence). This CDR3 comprises 15 residues. Deletions cut 4 bases from V and 2 bases from J, with 12 bases between. CDR3 residues: CASSRTSSAYNEQFF. The DNA for the CDR3 is TGTGCCAGCAGCCGAACTAGTTCCGCCTACAATGAGCAGTTCTTC.

This chain's CDR3 is CASRGRDTQYF. In DNA, the CDR3 is TGTGCCAGCAGAGGTCGAGATACGCAGTATTTT. The J gene is TRBJ2-3, the V gene TRBV2; D is ambiguous. The germline V gene encodes CDR1 SNHLY and CDR2 FYNNEI. This CDR3 contains 11 residues. Trimming stripped 6 bases from V and 5 bases from J, with 6 bases between.

Worth noting for this clonotype: This may arise from a read error, as a much more abundant clone is one base away. The V gene is TRBV5-5, the J gene TRBJ2-3; D is undetermined. Germline loops: CDR1 SGHKS, CDR2 YYEKEE (reference sequence). The CDR3 length is 14 residues. CDR3 amino acids: CASSLGYSADRQYF. The CDR3 coding sequence is TGTGCCAGCAGCTTGGGGTATTCCGCAGATAGGCAGTATTTT.

This clonotype was detected ten times or more. The rearrangement uses TRBV28 and TRBJ2-2, with D possibly TRBD1 on 6 matching bases. The CDR3 runs to 12 residues. Germline V CDR1 and CDR2: MDHEN, SYDVKM. The germline V and J ends were trimmed by 7 bases and 6 bases, with 9 bases remaining between them. This CDR3 is CASTTGSGELFF. CDR3 in DNA: TGTGCCAGCACCACAGGGTCCGGGGAGCTGTTTTTT.

The J gene is TRBJ2-2, the V gene TRBV14, with D possibly matching TRBD1 (5 bases). This CDR3 comprises 13 residues. Deletions cut 10 bases from V and 2 bases from J, with 11 bases between. From germline, CDR1 is SGHDN and CDR2 FVKESK. The CDR3 DNA is TGTGCCACGTTGACAGCCAACACCGGGGAGCTGTTTTTT. Protein: CATLTANTGELFF.

Only a few counts were recorded for this clonotype. The V gene is TRBV28, the J gene TRBJ2-2; D ambiguous. Trimming took 5 bases from V and 4 from J, leaving 17 bases between them. CDR1 is MDHEN, CDR2 SYDVKM, per germline. The CDR3 sequence is 16 residues long. CDR3 in DNA: TGTGCCAGCAGTGGGATCAGAGCAGATATCACCGGGGAGCTGTTTTTT. This codes for CASSGIRADITGELFF.

Comments on this clonotype: A much larger clone sits a single nucleotide away, making a read error possible. V is TRBV15 and J is TRBJ2-1, with TRBD1 as a possible D gene (5 bases). V was pared by 8 bases and J by 4 bases, with 12 bases between. The germline V gene has CDR1 LNHNV and CDR2 YYDKDF (reference sequence). This CDR3 spans 13 amino acids. The CDR3 DNA reads TGTGCCACCCAAGACAGTGTGTACAATGAGCAGTTCTTC. It encodes CATQDSVYNEQFF.

The chain combines TRBV20-1 with TRBJ2-5, with D possibly matching TRBD2 (5 bases). The V gene's germline CDR1 is DFQATT and CDR2 SNEGSKA (reference sequence). CDR3 length: 11 residues. V gave up 3 bases and J gave up 10 bases, with 12 bases separating them. CDR3 residues: CSASPEEGQYF. The CDR3 nucleotides are TGCAGTGCTAGTCCAGAAGAGGGCCAGTACTTC.

This clonotype was recorded a few times. The J gene is TRBJ2-2, the V gene TRBV11-2; no clear D. Trimming removed 5 bases from V and 2 bases from J, with 9 bases in between. The CDR3 spans 14 residues. Germline V gene data show CDR1 as SGHAT and CDR2 as FQNNGV. The CDR3 DNA reads as TGTGCCAGCAGCCCGAGGAGAAACACCGGGGAGCTGTTTTTT. Its protein is CASSPRRNTGELFF.

This clonotype was found many times. This rearrangement joins TRBV19 to TRBJ2-3; D ambiguous. This CDR3 contains 14 residues. Germline V gives CDR1 LNHDA, CDR2 SQIVND (reference sequence). The V and J ends lost 3 bases and 2 bases respectively, with 9 bases between them. The CDR3 protein is CASSIAPHTDTQYF. The CDR3 coding sequence is TGTGCCAGTAGTATTGCACCCCACACAGATACGCAGTATTTT.

This clonotype was observed a few times. The chain couples TRBV5-1 to TRBJ2-3; maybe TRBD2 (6 bases). Germline assignment: CDR1 SGHRS and CDR2 YFSETQ. CDR3 size: 17 residues. Trimming stripped 5 bases from V and 2 bases from J, with 21 bases between. CDR3 in amino acids: CASSLERGLDTTDTQYF. As DNA, the CDR3 is TGCGCCAGCAGTCTCGAAAGGGGACTTGACACCACAGATACGCAGTATTTT.

At least ten counts were recorded for this clonotype. The genes are TRBV6-1 and TRBJ2-3, with TRBD2 matching over 7 bases. The CDR3 covers 13 residues. Germline CDR1 and CDR2: MNHNS and SASEGT. The ends lost 6 bases at V and 7 bases at J; junction bases unmatched: 7. CDR3 residues: CASRAGSQNTQYF. The DNA for the CDR3 is TGTGCCAGCAGAGCGGGGAGCCAAAATACGCAGTATTTT.

The chain carries TRBV19 and TRBJ2-2; TRBD2 is a possible D gene (5 bases). CDR1 is LNHDA and CDR2 is SQIVND in the germline V gene (reference sequence). Trimming cost V 4 bases and J 3 bases, with 15 bases left between them. The CDR3 is made up of 16 amino acids. The CDR3 spells CASSSGLNRHTGELFF. The CDR3 DNA sequence: TGTGCCAGTAGTAGCGGACTGAACAGACACACCGGGGAGCTGTTTTTT.